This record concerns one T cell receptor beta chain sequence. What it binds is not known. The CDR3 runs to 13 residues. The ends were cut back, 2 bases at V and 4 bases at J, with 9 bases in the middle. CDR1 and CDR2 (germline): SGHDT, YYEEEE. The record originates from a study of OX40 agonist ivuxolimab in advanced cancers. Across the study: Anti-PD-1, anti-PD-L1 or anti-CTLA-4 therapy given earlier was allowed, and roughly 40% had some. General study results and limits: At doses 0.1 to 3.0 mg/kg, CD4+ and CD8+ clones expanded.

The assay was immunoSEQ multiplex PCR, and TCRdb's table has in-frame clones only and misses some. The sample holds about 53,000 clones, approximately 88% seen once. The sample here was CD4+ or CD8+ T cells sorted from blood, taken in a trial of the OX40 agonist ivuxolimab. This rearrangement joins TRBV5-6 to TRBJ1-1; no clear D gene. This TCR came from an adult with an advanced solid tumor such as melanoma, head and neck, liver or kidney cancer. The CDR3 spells CASSLGLATEAFF. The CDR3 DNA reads TGTGCCAGCAGCTTAGGATTAGCCACTGAAGCTTTCTTT.